Listed below are T cell receptor beta chains from one sample, sequenced in a study of shared clonotypes between healthy human individuals. Sequencing was performed with immunoSEQ multiplex PCR; in TCRdb, only in-frame clones are kept and a portion is missing. The top ten clones hold more than 0.1% of a sample with roughly 2 million clones, 85% to 95% of them seen once. Sequenced: naive CD4+ T cells sorted from blood. These receptor sequences come from a man in his late teens or twenties in good health. Each CDR3 is given with its conserved first and last residue. The order of the fields is D gene, J gene, clone size, V gene, CDR3 protein, CDR3 DNA. A D gene is named only where the DNA matches it firmly. Not every row has a clone size; where given, it reads once, few, many or a size class.

.,TRBJ1-1,.,TRBV16,CASSQMGNTEAFF,TGTGCCAGCAGCCAAATGGGTAACACTGAAGCTTTCTTT
.,TRBJ2-7,.,TRBV10-1,CASSDSGRDEQYF,TGCGCCAGCAGTGACTCAGGTCGGGACGAGCAGTACTTC
.,TRBJ2-5,.,TRBV2,CASKAGETQYF,TGTGCCAGCAAAGCGGGAGAGACCCAGTACTTC
.,TRBJ1-2,.,TRBV5-4,CASSLVHLDGYTF,TGTGCCAGCAGCTTGGTCCATCTGGATGGCTACACCTTC
TRBD1,TRBJ1-2,.,TRBV10-3,CAIGTGAPYGYTF,TGTGCCATCGGGACAGGGGCTCCCTATGGCTACACCTTC
.,TRBJ2-2,once,TRBV6-5,CASSTDRLTGELFF,TGTGCCAGCAGTACCGACAGACTCACCGGGGAGCTGTTTTTT
TRBD1,TRBJ2-4,.,TRBV5-6,CASSDRGLAKNIQYF,TGTGCCAGCAGCGACAGGGGGCTAGCCAAAAACATTCAGTACTTC
.,TRBJ1-3,.,TRBV11-2,CASSQSRGPLMGTIYF,TGTGCCAGCAGCCAAAGTCGGGGACCTCTAATGGGCACCATATATTTT
.,TRBJ1-1,.,TRBV19,CASTHFGNTEAFF,TGTGCCAGTACGCATTTCGGGAACACTGAAGCTTTCTTT
.,TRBJ2-3,.,TRBV9,CASSVRGPDTQYF,TGTGCCAGCAGCGTACGAGGACCCGATACGCAGTATTTT
.,TRBJ2-1,.,TRBV30,CAWILGTSYNEQFF,TGTGCCTGGATCTTAGGGACATCCTACAATGAGCAGTTCTTC
.,TRBJ2-1,.,TRBV30,CAWSWGNEQFF,TGTGCCTGGAGTTGGGGCAATGAGCAGTTCTTC
TRBD1,TRBJ1-4,.,TRBV30,CAWSAPGQGAFEKLFF,TGTGCCTGGAGTGCTCCGGGACAGGGGGCTTTTGAAAAACTGTTTTTT
.,TRBJ1-2,many,TRBV7-9,CASGAGQKSF,TGTGCCAGCGGAGCAGGACAGAAAAGCTTC
.,TRBJ2-1,.,TRBV5-4,CASSLGGGRDEQFF,TGTGCCAGCAGCTTGGGAGGAGGGCGGGATGAGCAGTTCTTC
.,TRBJ1-3,.,TRBV7-3,CASSPTGVPSPGNTIYF,TGTGCCAGCAGCCCGACGGGGGTCCCAAGCCCGGGAAACACCATATATTTT
.,TRBJ2-1,.,TRBV2,CASTPGQYSYNEQFF,TGTGCCAGCACGCCCGGACAGTACTCATACAATGAGCAGTTCTTC